Many counts were recorded for the clone carrying this T cell receptor (beta chain). The CDR3 contains 16 residues. Germline CDR1 and CDR2: SGHAT and FQNNGV. Trimming took 1 base from V and 9 from J, leaving 16 bases between them. The data belong to a study of human T cells and chemical hapten exposure. TCRdb reanalysed the RACE reads using MiXCR and keeps one entry per CDR3 protein. The table has approximately 110,000 distinct CDR3 sequences, 9.2% seen once. Documented time point: patch test 2, 6 weeks after DPC sensitization. The treatment was: therapeutic diphenylcyclopropenone sensitization with weekly scalp DPC.

This specimen was whole blood, taken in connection with sensitization to the hapten diphenylcyclopropenone (DPC). V usage is TRBV11-2 and J usage is TRBJ1-6, with a weak D call TRBD1 (6 bases). The receptor comes from a woman aged 40-49 years with alopecia areata. Some clones in this sample may be carry-over from other donors' samples. The chain's CDR3 is CASSLVGTGNTSPLHF. DNA for the CDR3: TGTGCCAGCAGCTTAGTGGGCACAGGGAATACTTCACCCCTCCACTTT.